The clone carrying this TCR beta chain was detected a few times. The antigen remains unidentified. The entry originates in a study of cytomegalovirus exposure and HLA in healthy donors. Study-wide results and limits: Within a later analysis, the majority of CMV-associated TCR beta chains appeared HLA-restricted. Researchers catalogued approximately 170 TCR beta chains as cytomegalovirus-associated. Some V segments, TRBV6-2 and TRBV6-3 among them, were indistinguishable and were therefore excluded.

The V gene's germline CDR1 is WSHSY and CDR2 SAAADI. Between the trimmed V and J ends, which lost 6 bases and 8 bases, there was a span of 19 bases. This CDR3 contains 15 residues. PCR primers comprised 60 Vbeta and 13 Jbeta primers. TCRdb keeps only in-frame clones here, not all; method: immunoSEQ multiplex PCR. The table lists some 110,000 clones, roughly 69% of them singletons. Input material: PBMCs. The clonotype comes from a woman aged 40 to 50 in good health and CMV-seropositive. The chain combines TRBV10-2 with TRBJ2-2, with D possibly being TRBD1 (6 bases). CDR3 amino acids: CASRGMGAVRGELFF. Written as DNA, the CDR3 is TGCGCCAGCAGGGGGATGGGGGCTGTTCGGGGGGAGCTGTTTTTT.